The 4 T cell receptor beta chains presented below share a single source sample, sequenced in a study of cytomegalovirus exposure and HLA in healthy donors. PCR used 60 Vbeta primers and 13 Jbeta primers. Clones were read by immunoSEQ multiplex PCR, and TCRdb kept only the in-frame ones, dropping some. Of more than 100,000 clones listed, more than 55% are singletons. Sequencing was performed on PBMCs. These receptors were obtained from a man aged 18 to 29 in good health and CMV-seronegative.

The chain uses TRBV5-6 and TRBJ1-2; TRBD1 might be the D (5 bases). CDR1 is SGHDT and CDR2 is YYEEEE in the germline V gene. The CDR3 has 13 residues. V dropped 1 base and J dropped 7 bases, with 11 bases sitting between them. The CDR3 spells CASSLPRQTGYTF. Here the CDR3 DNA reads TGTGCCAGCAGCTTGCCTCGACAGACTGGCTACACCTTC.

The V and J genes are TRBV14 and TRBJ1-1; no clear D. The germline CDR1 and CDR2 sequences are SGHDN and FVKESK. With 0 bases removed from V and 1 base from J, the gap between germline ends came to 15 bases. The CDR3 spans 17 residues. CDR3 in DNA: TGTGCCAGCAGCCAAGAGTTGTGGCCCCCAGAGAACACTGAAGCTTTCTTT. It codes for CASSQELWPPENTEAFF.

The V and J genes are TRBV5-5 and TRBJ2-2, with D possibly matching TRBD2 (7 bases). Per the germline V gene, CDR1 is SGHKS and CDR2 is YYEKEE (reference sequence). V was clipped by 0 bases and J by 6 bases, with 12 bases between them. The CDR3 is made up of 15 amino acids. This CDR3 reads CASSLEVGGPGELFF. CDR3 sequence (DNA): TGTGCCAGCAGCTTGGAGGTGGGGGGGCCCGGGGAGCTGTTTTTT.

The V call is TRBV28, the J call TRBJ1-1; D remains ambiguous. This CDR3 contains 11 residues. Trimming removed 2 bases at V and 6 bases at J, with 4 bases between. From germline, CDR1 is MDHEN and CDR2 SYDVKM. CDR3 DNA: TGTGCCAGCAGTTTACCCTCTGAAGCTTTCTTT. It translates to CASSLPSEAFF.